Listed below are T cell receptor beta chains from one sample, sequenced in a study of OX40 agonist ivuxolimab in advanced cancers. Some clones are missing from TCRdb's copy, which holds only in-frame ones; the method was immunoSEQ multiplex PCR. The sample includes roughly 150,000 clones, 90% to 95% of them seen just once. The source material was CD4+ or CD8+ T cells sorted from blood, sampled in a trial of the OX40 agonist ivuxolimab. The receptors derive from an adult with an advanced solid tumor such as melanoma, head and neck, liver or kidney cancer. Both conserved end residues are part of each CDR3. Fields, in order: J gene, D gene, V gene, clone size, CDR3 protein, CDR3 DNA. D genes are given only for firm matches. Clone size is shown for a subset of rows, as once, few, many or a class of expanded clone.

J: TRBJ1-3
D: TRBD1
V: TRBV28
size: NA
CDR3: CASSLDRVGNTIYF
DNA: TGTGCCAGCAGCTTGGACAGGGTAGGAAACACCATATATTTT

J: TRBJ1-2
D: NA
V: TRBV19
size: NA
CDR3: CASSMDGNYGYTF
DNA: TGTGCCAGTAGTATGGACGGAAACTATGGCTACACCTTC

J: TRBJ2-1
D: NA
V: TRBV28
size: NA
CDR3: CASSNAREQFF
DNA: TGTGCCAGCAGCAATGCACGTGAGCAGTTCTTC

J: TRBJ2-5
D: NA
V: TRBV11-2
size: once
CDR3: CASTQSGGAGETQYF
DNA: TGTGCCAGCACCCAATCAGGGGGGGCAGGAGAGACCCAGTACTTC

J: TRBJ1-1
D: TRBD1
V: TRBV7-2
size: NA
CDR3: CASSVGQGAGEAFF
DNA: TGTGCCAGCAGCGTCGGACAGGGGGCTGGTGAAGCTTTCTTT

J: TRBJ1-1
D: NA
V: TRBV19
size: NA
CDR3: CASKDRKNTEAFF
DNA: TGTGCCAGTAAGGACAGAAAAAACACTGAAGCTTTCTTT

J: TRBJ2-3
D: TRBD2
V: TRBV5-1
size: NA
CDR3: CASSKTGRADTQYF
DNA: TGCGCCAGCAGCAAGACCGGGAGGGCAGATACGCAGTATTTT

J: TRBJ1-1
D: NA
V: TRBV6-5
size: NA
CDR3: CASRFSERTEAFF
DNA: TGTGCCAGCAGATTCTCGGAACGCACTGAAGCTTTCTTT

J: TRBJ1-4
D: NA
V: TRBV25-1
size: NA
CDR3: CASARQSPLSNEKLFF
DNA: TGTGCCAGCGCCCGACAGTCCCCTTTATCCAATGAAAAACTGTTTTTT

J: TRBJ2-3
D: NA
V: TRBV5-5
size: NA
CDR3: CASSFTITDTQYF
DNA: TGTGCCAGCAGCTTTACCATAACAGATACGCAGTATTTT

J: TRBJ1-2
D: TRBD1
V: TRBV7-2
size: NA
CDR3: CASSATGTVPDYTF
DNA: TGTGCCAGCAGCGCGACCGGGACAGTCCCTGACTACACCTTC

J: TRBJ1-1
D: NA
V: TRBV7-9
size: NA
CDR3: CASRIQSGMNTEAFF
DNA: TGTGCCAGCAGAATACAGAGTGGGATGAACACTGAAGCTTTCTTT

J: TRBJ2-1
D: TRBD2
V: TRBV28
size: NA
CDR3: CASSLRRGRTSGFNYNEQFF
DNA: TGTGCCAGCAGTTTAAGGAGGGGAAGGACTAGCGGGTTCAACTACAATGAGCAGTTCTTC

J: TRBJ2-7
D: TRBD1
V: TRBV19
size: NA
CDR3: CASSTFGTGLPTQYF
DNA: TGTGCCAGTAGTACCTTCGGGACAGGGTTGCCTACGCAGTACTTC

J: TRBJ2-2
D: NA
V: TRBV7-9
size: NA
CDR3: CASSLGREHGGELFF
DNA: TGTGCCAGCAGCTTAGGGAGGGAGCATGGCGGGGAGCTGTTTTTT

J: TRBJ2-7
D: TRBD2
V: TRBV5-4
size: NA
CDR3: CASSPSGRYEQYF
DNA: TGTGCCAGCAGCCCTAGCGGGAGGTACGAGCAGTACTTC

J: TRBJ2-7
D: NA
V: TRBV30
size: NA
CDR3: CAWTRTAPEQYF
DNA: TGTGCCTGGACCCGGACAGCCCCCGAGCAGTACTTC

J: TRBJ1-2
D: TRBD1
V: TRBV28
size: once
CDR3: CAIQGAGETNYGYTF
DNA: TGTGCCATCCAGGGGGCGGGGGAGACTAACTATGGCTACACCTTC

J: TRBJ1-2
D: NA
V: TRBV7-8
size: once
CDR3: CASSLAIDKGQEGYTF
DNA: TGTGCCAGCAGCTTAGCTATCGACAAGGGCCAGGAGGGCTACACCTTC

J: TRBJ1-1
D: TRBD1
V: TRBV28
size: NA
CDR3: CASSLRAGGWTEAFF
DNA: TGTGCCAGCAGTCTCCGGGCAGGGGGCTGGACTGAAGCTTTCTTT

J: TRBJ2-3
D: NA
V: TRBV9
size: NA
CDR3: CASSVGQGGRRTDTQYF
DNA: TGTGCCAGCAGCGTAGGGCAGGGGGGGCGGCGCACAGATACGCAGTATTTT

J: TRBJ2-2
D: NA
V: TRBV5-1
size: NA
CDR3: CASSLVDQNTGELFF
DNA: TGCGCCAGCAGCTTGGTCGACCAGAACACCGGGGAGCTGTTTTTT

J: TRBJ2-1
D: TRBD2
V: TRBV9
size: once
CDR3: CASSVGPSGRRYEQFF
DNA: TGTGCCAGCAGCGTAGGTCCTAGCGGGAGGAGGTATGAGCAGTTCTTC

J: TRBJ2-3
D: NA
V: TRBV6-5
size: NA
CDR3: CASSLTGLVADTQYF
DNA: TGTGCCAGCAGTCTAACAGGGTTGGTTGCAGATACGCAGTATTTT

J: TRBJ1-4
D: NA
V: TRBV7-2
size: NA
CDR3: CASSLDVSNEKLFF
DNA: TGTGCCAGCAGCTTAGATGTATCTAATGAAAAACTGTTTTTT

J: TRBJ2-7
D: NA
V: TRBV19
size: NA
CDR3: CASSPAGTHYEQYF
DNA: TGTGCCAGTAGTCCCGCCGGGACGCACTACGAGCAGTACTTC

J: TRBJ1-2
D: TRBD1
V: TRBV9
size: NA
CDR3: CASSAQLQGYGYTF
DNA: TGTGCCAGCAGCGCTCAACTACAGGGGTATGGCTACACCTTC

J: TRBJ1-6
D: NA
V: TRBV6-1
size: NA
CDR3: CASMLLAKNSPLHF
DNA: TGTGCCAGCATGTTACTTGCAAAGAATTCACCCCTCCACTTT

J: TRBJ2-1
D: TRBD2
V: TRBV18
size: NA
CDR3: CASSPTSSGAYNEQFF
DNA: TGTGCCAGCTCCCCTACCTCTAGCGGAGCCTACAATGAGCAGTTCTTC

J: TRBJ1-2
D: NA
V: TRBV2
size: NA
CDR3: CASSVDRGDGYTF
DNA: TGTGCCAGCAGTGTTGATCGAGGGGACGGCTACACCTTC

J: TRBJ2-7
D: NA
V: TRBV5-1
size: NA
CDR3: CASSLSQSYEQYF
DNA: TGCGCCAGCAGCTTGAGCCAGTCCTACGAGCAGTACTTC

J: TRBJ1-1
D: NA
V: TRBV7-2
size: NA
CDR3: CASSLDAGNTEAFF
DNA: TGTGCCAGCAGCTTAGATGCGGGGAACACTGAAGCTTTCTTT

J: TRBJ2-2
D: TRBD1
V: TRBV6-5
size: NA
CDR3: CASSLQGARGELFF
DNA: TGTGCCAGCAGTTTACAGGGGGCGCGTGGGGAGCTGTTTTTT

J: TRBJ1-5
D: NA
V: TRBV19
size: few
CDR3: CASRDRSAGYNQPQHF
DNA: TGTGCCAGCCGGGACCGCTCAGCGGGGTACAATCAGCCCCAGCATTTT

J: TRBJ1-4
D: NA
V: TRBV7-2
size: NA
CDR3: CASSFNGAKSEKLFF
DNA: TGTGCCAGCAGCTTTAACGGGGCGAAGTCTGAAAAACTGTTTTTT

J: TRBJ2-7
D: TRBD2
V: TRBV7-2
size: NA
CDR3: CASSPRSGRSGEQYF
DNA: TGTGCCAGCAGCCCGCGCAGCGGGAGGTCCGGGGAGCAGTACTTC

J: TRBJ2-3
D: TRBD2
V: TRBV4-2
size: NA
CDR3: CASSQGLADGDTQYF
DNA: TGTGCCAGCAGCCAGGGACTAGCGGACGGAGATACGCAGTATTTT

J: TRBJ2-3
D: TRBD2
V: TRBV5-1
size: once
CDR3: CASSLGTRWTDTQYF
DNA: TGCGCCAGCAGCTTGGGGACTAGGTGGACAGATACGCAGTATTTT

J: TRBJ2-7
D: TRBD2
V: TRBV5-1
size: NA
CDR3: CASSLETSDTYEQYF
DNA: TGCGCCAGCAGCTTGGAGACTAGCGATACCTACGAGCAGTACTTC

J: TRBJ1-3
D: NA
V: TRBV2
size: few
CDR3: CASSAFGISGNTIYF
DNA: TGTGCCAGCAGTGCTTTCGGGATCTCTGGAAACACCATATATTTT

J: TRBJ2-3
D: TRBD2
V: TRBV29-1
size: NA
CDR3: CSVESRGSADTQYF
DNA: TGCAGCGTGGAGTCACGCGGGAGCGCAGATACGCAGTATTTT

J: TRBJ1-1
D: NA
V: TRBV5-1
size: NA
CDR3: CASSPLGGVTEAFF
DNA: TGCGCCAGCAGCCCATTGGGAGGGGTTACTGAAGCTTTCTTT

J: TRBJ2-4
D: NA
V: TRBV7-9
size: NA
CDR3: CASSLQGNIQYF
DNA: TGTGCCAGCAGCTTGCAGGGAAACATTCAGTACTTC

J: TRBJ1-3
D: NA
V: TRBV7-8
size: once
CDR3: CASSLDLQGGNTIYF
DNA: TGTGCCAGCAGCTTAGATCTACAGGGTGGAAACACCATATATTTT

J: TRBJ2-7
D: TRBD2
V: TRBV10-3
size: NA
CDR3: CAISLSGAGEQYF
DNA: TGTGCCATCAGTCTAAGCGGGGCAGGGGAGCAGTACTTC

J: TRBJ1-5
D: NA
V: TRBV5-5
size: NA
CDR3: CASSLGSFNQPQHF
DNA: TGTGCCAGCAGCTTGGGGTCCTTCAATCAGCCCCAGCATTTT

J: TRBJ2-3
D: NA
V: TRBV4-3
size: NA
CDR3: CASSRGGSITSTDTQYF
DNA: TGCGCCAGCAGCCGTGGAGGGAGTATCACTAGCACAGATACGCAGTATTTT

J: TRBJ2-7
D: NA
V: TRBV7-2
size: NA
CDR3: CASSVDFLGQYF
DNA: TGTGCCAGCAGCGTCGACTTCCTTGGGCAGTACTTC

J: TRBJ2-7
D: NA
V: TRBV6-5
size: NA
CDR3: CASSFAGGEQYF
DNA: TGTGCCAGCAGTTTCGCTGGGGGAGAGCAGTACTTC

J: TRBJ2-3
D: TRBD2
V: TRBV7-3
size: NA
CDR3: CASSSGTSGGTDTQYF
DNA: TGTGCCAGCAGCTCAGGGACTAGCGGGGGCACAGATACGCAGTATTTT

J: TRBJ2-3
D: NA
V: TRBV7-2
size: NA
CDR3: CASTKPTGTDTQYF
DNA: TGTGCCAGCACCAAACCAACTGGGACAGATACGCAGTATTTT

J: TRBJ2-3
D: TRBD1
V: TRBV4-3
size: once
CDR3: CASSQGQGGDTQYF
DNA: TGCGCCAGCAGCCAAGGACAGGGGGGGGATACGCAGTATTTT

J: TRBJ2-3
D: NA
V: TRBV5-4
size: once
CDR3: CASSLVLDTQYF
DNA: TGTGCCAGCAGCTTGGTTTTGGATACGCAGTATTTT